These 7 T cell receptor beta chains were sequenced from one sample in a study of vaccination and CD4 T cells after COVID-19. No antigen is known for these receptors. Sequencing of the DNA from cultured CD4+ T cells was carried out with the Oncomine TCR Beta short-read assay. Via MiXCR, TCRdb re-called the PCR reads, giving one row per CDR3 protein. The table shows around 19,000 distinct CDR3 sequences, with around 49% occurring only once. Treatment denoted: approximately nine-day PBMC culture with coronavirus spike peptide pools or control peptides (ViraFEST assay). The specimen sequenced was CD4+ T cells from blood, cultured in vitro. Source of these receptors: a human donor who had recovered from COVID-19.

This rearrangement joins TRBV7-2 to TRBJ1-1, with a possible D match to TRBD1 (5 bases). Deletions cut 2 bases from V and 1 base from J, with 11 bases between. There are 15 residues in the CDR3. The germline V gene encodes CDR1 SGHTA and CDR2 FQGNSA. CDR3 sequence reads: CASSLTSGKNTEAFF. The CDR3 DNA follows: TGTGCCAGCAGCTTAACCTCAGGGAAGAACACTGAAGCTTTCTTT. Full variable domain (rest looked up from reference TRBV7-2 and TRBJ1-1): GAGVSQSPSNKVTEKGKDVELRCDPISGHTALYWYRQSLGQGLEFLIYFQGNSAPDKSGLPSDRFSAERTGGSVSTLTIQRTQQEDSAVYLCASSLTSGKNTEAFFGQGTRLTVV.

The rearrangement uses TRBV5-8 and TRBJ1-2; the D is unclear. The CDR3 spans 15 residues. Per the germline V gene, CDR1 is SGHTS and CDR2 is YDEGEE. V shed 1 base and J shed 0 bases, with 10 bases lying between them. Here the CDR3 reads CASSLKGRSNYGYTF. Written as DNA, the CDR3 is TGTGCCAGCAGCTTGAAAGGAAGGTCTAACTATGGCTACACCTTC.

The chain joins TRBV12-3 or TRBV12-4 to TRBJ1-2; D uncertain. Trimming shortened V by 3 bases and J by 6 bases, and 20 bases separated the two germline ends. There are 16 residues in the CDR3. The CDR3 bases are TGTGCCAGCAGTTTTTCCCCTACATCGGGTTCCCATGGCTACACCTTC. Translated: CASSFSPTSGSHGYTF.

The chain uses TRBV11-2 and TRBJ2-7; TRBD1 might be the D (6 bases). V dropped 7 bases and J dropped 2 bases, with 15 bases sitting between them. The CDR3 contains 14 residues. CDR1 and CDR2 from the germline V gene are SGHAT and FQNNGV. The CDR3: CASTGWGRPYEQYF. The CDR3 nucleotides are TGTGCCAGCACCGGGTGGGGGCGCCCCTACGAGCAGTACTTC. Full variable domain (outside the CDR3, taken from reference TRBV11-2 and TRBJ2-7): EAGVAQSPRYKIIEKRQSVAFWCNPISGHATLYWYQQILGQGPKLLIQFQNNGVVDDSQLPKDRFSAERLKGVDSTLKIQPAKLEDSAVYLCASTGWGRPYEQYFGPGTRLTVT.

This clonotype was counted only a few times. This chain uses TRBV28 with TRBJ1-1; D gene unclear. Trimming took off 6 bases at V and 5 bases at J, with 10 bases between the two ends. Germline CDR1 MDHEN, CDR2 SYDVKM. This CDR3 spans 12 amino acids. The CDR3 here is CASRRGRTEAFF. DNA of the CDR3: TGTGCCAGCAGGCGAGGGAGGACTGAAGCTTTCTTT.

The rearrangement links TRBV6-2 or TRBV6-3 to TRBJ2-1; 8 bases are a match to TRBD1. Trimming removed 6 bases from V and 4 bases from J; junction bases left unmatched: 11. The CDR3 totals 16 residues. Germline V gene sequence: CDR1 MNHEY, CDR2 SVGEGT. The CDR3, as DNA: TGTGCCAGCAGCCGCCAGGACAGGGTGGCTTACAATGAGCAGTTCTTC. It specifies CASSRQDRVAYNEQFF.

V usage is TRBV6-5 and J usage is TRBJ2-7; 7 bases are a match to TRBD1. V lost 2 bases and J lost 6; bases outside the gene matches: 10. Germline CDR1 and CDR2: MNHEY and SVGAGI. The CDR3 covers 15 residues. The DNA for the CDR3 is TGTGCCAGCAGTTACGGTGCGACGACAGGGTCCGAGCAGTACTTC. Amino acids: CASSYGATTGSEQYF.